The subject of this entry is one T cell receptor beta chain. Its antigen is still unknown. The data originate from a study of OX40 agonist ivuxolimab in advanced cancers. The CDR3 covers 15 residues. The germline CDR1 and CDR2 sequences are GTSNPN and SVGIG (reference sequence). V was trimmed by 2 bases and J by 4 bases, leaving 14 bases between them. Study results and caveats: The average count of expanded clones was higher among CD8+ T cells than among CD4+.

Libraries were prepared by immunoSEQ multiplex PCR; TCRdb keeps only in-frame clonotypes and omits some of them. The sample includes under 60,000 clones, around 89% of them seen just once. The sequence was collected from an adult with an advanced solid tumor such as melanoma, head and neck, liver or kidney cancer. V usage is TRBV30 and J usage is TRBJ1-4, with no clear D. This sample comprised CD4+ or CD8+ T cells sorted from blood, obtained in a trial of the OX40 agonist ivuxolimab. This CDR3 is CAWSLGGSHNEKLFF. The CDR3 DNA follows: TGTGCCTGGAGTCTTGGAGGCAGCCATAATGAAAAACTGTTTTTT. Filled out from reference TRBV30 and TRBJ1-4, the complete variable domain reads SQTIHQWPATLVQPVGSPLSLECTVEGTSNPNLYWYRQAAGRGLQLLFYSVGIGQISSEVPQNLSASRPQDRQFILSSKKLLLSDSGFYLCAWSLGGSHNEKLFFGSGTQLSVL.